This TCR beta chain was captured in a study of breast tumors, draining lymph nodes, adjacent tissues. Study-level results: Tumor and nontumor repertoires were significantly more similar in luminal-like than in basal-like breast cancer. Tumor repertoires ranked between lymph nodes and nontumor tissue in diversity, with V and J gene preferences. Tumor T cell lymph node origin was a supported hypothesis, not proven. Data fit most tumor T cells coming from lymph node, expanding in tumor.

TCRdb re-called the multiplex PCR reads through MiXCR, storing one row per CDR3 protein. The table lists hundreds of thousands of distinct CDR3 sequences, about a third of them singletons, with roughly 1.5% in the top ten. The table lists this clonotype with many counts. Its specificity is unknown. Axillary draining lymph nodes of breast cancer patients supplied the node samples. The clonotype comes from a female donor with breast cancer. Some clones in this sample may be carry-over from other donors' samples. Sequencing was carried out using axillary lymph node tissue.

The CDR3 protein is CASSQEGLSGGFYEQYF. In DNA, the CDR3 is TGCGCCAGCAGCCAAGAGGGCCTTAGCGGGGGATTCTACGAGCAGTACTTC. This chain joins TRBV4-1 and TRBJ2-7; the match to TRBD2 covers 9 bases. CDR3 length: 17 amino acids. V shed 0 bases and J 3 bases; nucleotides not matched to a gene: 9. Germline CDR1 reads MGHRA; CDR2 reads YSYEKL.